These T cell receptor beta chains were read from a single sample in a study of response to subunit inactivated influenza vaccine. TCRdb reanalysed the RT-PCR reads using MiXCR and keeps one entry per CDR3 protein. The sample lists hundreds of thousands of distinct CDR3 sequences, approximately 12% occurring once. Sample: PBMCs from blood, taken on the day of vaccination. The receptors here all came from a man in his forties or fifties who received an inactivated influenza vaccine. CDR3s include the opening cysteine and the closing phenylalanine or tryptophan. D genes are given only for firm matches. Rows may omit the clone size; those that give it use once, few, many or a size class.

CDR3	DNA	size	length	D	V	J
CASSPIDRSARDTQYF	TGTGCCAGTAGCCCCATCGACCGAAGCGCACGAGATACGCAGTATTTT	.	16	.	TRBV19	TRBJ2-3
CSAKRSTDTQYF	TGCAGTGCTAAACGGAGCACAGATACGCAGTATTTT	few	12	.	TRBV20-1	TRBJ2-3
CASSIWGMGQETQYF	TGTGCCAGCAGCATTTGGGGGATGGGGCAAGAGACCCAGTACTTC	.	15	.	TRBV21-1	TRBJ2-5
CASSLLIRGRSYNSPLHF	TGTGCCAGCAGTTTATTAATCAGGGGGCGCTCCTATAATTCACCCCTCCACTTT	few	18	TRBD1	TRBV28	TRBJ1-6
CASSFDFTSESSYNEQFF	TGTGCCAGCAGTTTCGATTTCACTAGCGAGAGCTCCTACAATGAGCAGTTCTTC	few	18	TRBD2	TRBV12-3/TRBV12-4	TRBJ2-1
CASSLFGTGGASSYEQYF	TGTGCCAGCAGCTTATTTGGGACAGGGGGCGCATCTTCCTACGAGCAGTACTTC	.	18	TRBD1	TRBV11-1	TRBJ2-7
CASSLAARGATEQYF	TGCGCCAGCAGCTTGGCCGCCCGGGGGGCAACCGAGCAGTACTTC	.	15	.	TRBV5-1	TRBJ2-7
CASSSAGTGDTEAFF	TGCGCCAGCAGCTCCGCCGGGACAGGGGATACTGAAGCTTTCTTT	.	15	TRBD1	TRBV5-1	TRBJ1-1
CSASLGQGWTNEKLFF	TGCAGTGCTAGCCTGGGACAGGGCTGGACTAATGAAAAACTGTTTTTT	.	16	TRBD1	TRBV20-1	TRBJ1-4
CASSVGGAPNTEAFF	TGTGCCAGCAGCGTAGGAGGGGCGCCTAACACTGAAGCTTTCTTT	few	15	.	TRBV9	TRBJ1-1
CASSQVTSGGETQYF	TGCGCCAGCAGCCAAGTAACAAGCGGGGGGGAGACCCAGTACTTC	.	15	TRBD2	TRBV4-1	TRBJ2-5
CASSQGQVNEKLFF	TGCGCCAGCAGCCAGGGACAGGTTAATGAAAAACTGTTTTTT	.	14	TRBD1	TRBV5-1	TRBJ1-4
CASSQDLRTLNNSPLHF	TGCGCCAGCAGCCAAGATCTTAGGACACTGAATAATTCACCCCTCCACTTT	.	17	.	TRBV4-1	TRBJ1-6
CASSIPTRGGQETQYF	TGTGCCAGCAGCATACCGACTCGGGGGGGCCAAGAGACCCAGTACTTC	few	16	TRBD2	TRBV7-2	TRBJ2-5
CASSQDLPGYRGYEQYF	TGCGCCAGCAGCCAAGATTTACCAGGCTACAGGGGCTACGAGCAGTACTTC	.	17	TRBD1	TRBV4-3	TRBJ2-7
CASSLALPGQPNTGELFF	TGTGCCAGCAGTTTAGCGCTACCGGGACAGCCGAACACCGGGGAGCTGTTTTTT	few	18	TRBD1	TRBV12-3/TRBV12-4	TRBJ2-2
CASSVAGNTEAFF	TGTGCCAGCAGCGTAGCCGGTAACACTGAAGCTTTCTTT	many	13	.	TRBV9	TRBJ1-1
CASSRGSSSLLTEAFF	TGTGCCAGCAGTAGAGGGTCGTCCTCCCTTTTGACTGAAGCTTTCTTT	few	16	.	TRBV27	TRBJ1-1
CASKPGTSGSSGVGEQYF	TGTGCCAGCAAACCCGGGACTAGCGGGAGTAGCGGTGTGGGCGAGCAGTACTTC	.	18	TRBD2	TRBV12-3/TRBV12-4	TRBJ2-7
CSAKATGYEQYF	TGCAGTGCTAAAGCGACGGGTTACGAGCAGTACTTC	.	12	.	TRBV20-1	TRBJ2-7
CSARDQGGAYEQYF	TGCAGTGCTAGAGATCAGGGCGGAGCCTACGAGCAGTACTTC	few	14	.	TRBV20-1	TRBJ2-7
CASSFGGGMNTEAFF	TGTGCCAGCAGCTTTGGGGGTGGCATGAACACTGAAGCTTTCTTT	.	15	.	TRBV7-6	TRBJ1-1
CASSFRDSNNEQFF	TGCGCCAGCAGCTTCCGGGACAGCAACAATGAGCAGTTCTTC	few	14	TRBD1	TRBV5-1	TRBJ2-1
CASSLLAGDETQYF	TGCGCCAGCAGCTTACTAGCGGGAGACGAGACCCAGTACTTC	.	14	TRBD2	TRBV5-1	TRBJ2-5
CASSSTRDRAGEQFF	TGTGCCAGCAGCTCAACCCGGGACAGGGCTGGTGAGCAGTTCTTC	few	15	TRBD1	TRBV7-2	TRBJ2-1
CASSEGRWGQETQYF	TGTGCCAGCAGTGAGGGGCGGTGGGGCCAAGAGACCCAGTACTTC	.	15	.	TRBV2	TRBJ2-5
CASSREQGPLNTEAFF	TGTGCCAGCAGCCGTGAACAGGGGCCCCTGAACACTGAAGCTTTCTTT	.	16	TRBD1	TRBV28	TRBJ1-1
CASSYRLEQETQYF	TGTGCCAGCAGTTACCGACTAGAACAAGAGACCCAGTACTTC	.	14	.	TRBV6-5	TRBJ2-5
CASSQDRATGRTTQYF	TGTGCCAGCAGCCAAGATAGAGCGACAGGGAGAACGACCCAGTACTTC	many	16	TRBD1	TRBV4-2	TRBJ2-5
CATSSLSGQETQYF	TGTGCCACCAGCAGCCTCTCCGGCCAAGAGACCCAGTACTTC	.	14	.	TRBV15	TRBJ2-5
CATSRASKQFF	TGTGCCACCAGCAGAGCGTCTAAGCAGTTCTTC	few	11	.	TRBV15	TRBJ2-1
CSAGQTRFSGYTF	TGCAGTGCTGGCCAGACCAGGTTTTCTGGCTACACCTTC	.	13	.	TRBV20-1	TRBJ1-2
CATSSGRGYQPQHF	TGTGCCACCAGTTCTGGACGGGGGTATCAGCCCCAGCATTTT	.	14	.	TRBV24-1	TRBJ1-5
CSAPGQVPNTGELFF	TGCAGTGCTCCCGGACAGGTACCGAACACCGGGGAGCTGTTTTTT	many	15	TRBD1	TRBV20-1	TRBJ2-2
CASSSIAISYEQYF	TGTGCCAGCAGTTCGATAGCGATCTCCTACGAGCAGTACTTC	.	14	.	TRBV6-2/TRBV6-3	TRBJ2-7
CASSYDWGVSGANVLTF	TGTGCCAGCAGTTACGATTGGGGAGTCTCTGGGGCCAACGTCCTGACTTTC	many	17	.	TRBV6-5	TRBJ2-6
CASSQKTGTYEQYF	TGCGCCAGCAGCCAAAAAACAGGGACCTACGAGCAGTACTTC	many	14	.	TRBV4-1	TRBJ2-7
CASSFLLTDRGYEQYF	TGTGCCAGCAGCTTTCTTCTTACGGACAGGGGTTACGAGCAGTACTTC	.	16	TRBD1	TRBV5-5	TRBJ2-7
CASSWDFGDNEQFF	TGTGCCAGCAGTTGGGACTTTGGTGACAATGAGCAGTTCTTC	few	14	.	TRBV28	TRBJ2-1
CASSLSGGNEQYF	TGTGCCAGCAGTTTGTCGGGGGGCAACGAGCAGTACTTC	many	13	.	TRBV27	TRBJ2-7
CASSQPGTGAEMQFF	TGTGCCAGCAGCCAACCCGGGACAGGGGCCGAAATGCAGTTCTTC	.	15	TRBD1	TRBV7-3	TRBJ2-1
CASSFSSPTGELFF	TGTGCCAGCAGTTTTTCTAGCCCCACCGGGGAGCTGTTTTTT	.	14	.	TRBV6-5	TRBJ2-2
CASSGRGFSNQPQHF	TGTGCCAGCAGTGGAAGAGGTTTTAGCAATCAGCCCCAGCATTTT	few	15	.	TRBV25-1	TRBJ1-5
CAIPRQGVTNTGELFF	TGTGCCATCCCCCGACAGGGGGTTACGAACACCGGGGAGCTGTTTTTT	.	16	TRBD1	TRBV10-3	TRBJ2-2
CASSLGGGGPLRETQYF	TGTGCCAGCAGTTTAGGTGGGGGGGGCCCCCTTCGAGAGACCCAGTACTTC	few	17	.	TRBV12-3/TRBV12-4	TRBJ2-5
CASSQRPSGGTEAFF	TGTGCCAGCAGTCAACGTCCTTCAGGGGGTACTGAAGCTTTCTTT	few	15	TRBD1	TRBV3-1	TRBJ1-1